This T cell receptor beta chain comes out of a study of blood T cell repertoires in COVID-19. The CDR3 consists of 15 residues. The germline CDR1 and CDR2 sequences are SQVTM and ANQGSEA. V was clipped by 5 bases and J by 4 bases; unmatched bases: 11. Assay used: immunoSEQ multiplex PCR; TCRdb lists only in-frame clones, some missing. The sample comprises approximately 79,000 clones, more than 65% of which are singletons, and more than 20% rests with the top ten. The clonotype was recovered from a woman aged 45 to 65 with acute or convalescent COVID-19. Sequences were obtained from peripheral blood. The V call is TRBV29-1, the J call TRBJ1-2, with TRBD1 matching 9 bases. In DNA form, the CDR3 reads TGCAGCGTTCGGGACAGGGATTCCTATTTCTATGGCTACACCTTC. This translates into CSVRDRDSYFYGYTF.